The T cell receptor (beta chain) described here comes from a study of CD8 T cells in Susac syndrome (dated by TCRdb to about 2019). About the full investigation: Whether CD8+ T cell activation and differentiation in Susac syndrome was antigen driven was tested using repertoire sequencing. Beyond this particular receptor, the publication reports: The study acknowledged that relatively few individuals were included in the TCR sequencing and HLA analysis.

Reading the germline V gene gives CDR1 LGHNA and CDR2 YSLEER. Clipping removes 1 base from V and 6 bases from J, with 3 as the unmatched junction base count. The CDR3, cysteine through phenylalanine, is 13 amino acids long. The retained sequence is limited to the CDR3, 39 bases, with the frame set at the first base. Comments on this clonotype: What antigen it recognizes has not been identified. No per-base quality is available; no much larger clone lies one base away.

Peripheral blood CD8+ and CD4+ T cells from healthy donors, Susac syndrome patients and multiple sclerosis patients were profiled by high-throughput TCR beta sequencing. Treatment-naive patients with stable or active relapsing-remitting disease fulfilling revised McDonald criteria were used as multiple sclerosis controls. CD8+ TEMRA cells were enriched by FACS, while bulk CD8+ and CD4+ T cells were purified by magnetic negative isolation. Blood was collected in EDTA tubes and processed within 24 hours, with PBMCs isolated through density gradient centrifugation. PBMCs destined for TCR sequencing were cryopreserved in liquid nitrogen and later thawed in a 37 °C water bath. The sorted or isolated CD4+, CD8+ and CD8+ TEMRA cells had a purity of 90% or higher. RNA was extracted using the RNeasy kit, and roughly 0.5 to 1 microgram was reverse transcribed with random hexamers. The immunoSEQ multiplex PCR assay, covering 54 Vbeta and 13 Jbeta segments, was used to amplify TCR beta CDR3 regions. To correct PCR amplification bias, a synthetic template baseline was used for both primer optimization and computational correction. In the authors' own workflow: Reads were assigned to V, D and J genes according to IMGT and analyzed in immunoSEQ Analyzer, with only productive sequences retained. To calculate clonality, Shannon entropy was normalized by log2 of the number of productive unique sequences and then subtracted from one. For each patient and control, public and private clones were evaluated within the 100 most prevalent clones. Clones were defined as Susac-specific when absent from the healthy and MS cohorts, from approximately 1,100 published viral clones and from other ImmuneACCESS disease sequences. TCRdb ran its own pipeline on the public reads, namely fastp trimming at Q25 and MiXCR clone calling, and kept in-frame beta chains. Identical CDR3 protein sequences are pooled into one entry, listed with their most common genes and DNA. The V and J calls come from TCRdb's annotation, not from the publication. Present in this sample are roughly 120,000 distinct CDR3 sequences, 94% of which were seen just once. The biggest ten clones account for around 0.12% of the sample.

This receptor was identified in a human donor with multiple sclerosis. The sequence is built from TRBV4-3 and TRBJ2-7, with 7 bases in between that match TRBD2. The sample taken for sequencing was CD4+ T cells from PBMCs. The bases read TGCGCCAGCAGCCAAGTGGGGGAGGGCGAGCAGTACTTC. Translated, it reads CASSQVGEGEQYF.